The 4 T cell receptor beta chains below come from one sample, sequenced in a study of CD8 T cells in Susac syndrome. RNA amounts of roughly 0.45 to 1 ug underwent reverse transcription with random hexamers. TCRdb called the immunoSEQ multiplex PCR reads again in MiXCR, with one record for every CDR3 protein. Altogether a few hundred thousand distinct CDR3 sequences are present, about 95% being singletons, with the ten largest covering 0.075% to 0.095%. The sequencing input was CD4+ T cells from PBMCs. Receptors originate from a human donor with multiple sclerosis.

This sequence joins TRBV5-1 and TRBJ2-5; no definite D call. This CDR3 region has 14 residues. The germline V and J ends were trimmed by 0 bases and 6 bases, with 12 bases remaining between them. Germline V CDR1 and CDR2: SGHRS, YFSETQ. CDR3 loop: CASSLAAGLKTQYF. The CDR3 DNA follows: TGCGCCAGCAGCTTGGCGGCAGGTTTAAAGACCCAGTACTTC.

The J gene is TRBJ2-5, the V gene TRBV20-1, with D unresolved. The CDR3 extends over 12 amino acids. V shed 5 bases and J shed 5 bases, with 12 bases lying between them. Germline loops: CDR1 DFQATT, CDR2 SNEGSKA (reference sequence). The DNA of the CDR3 is TGCAGTGCTGATGACCCCGGGGAGACCCAGTACTTC. The encoded protein is CSADDPGETQYF.

The rearrangement links TRBV14 to TRBJ2-1, with D unclear. The CDR3 contains 13 residues. The ends were cut back, 4 bases at V and 10 bases at J, with 14 bases in the middle. In germline, CDR1 is SGHDN, CDR2 FVKESK. CDR3 coding DNA: TGTGCCAGCAGCCCGAACCGACCTGGAGAGCAGTTCTTC. This gives the protein CASSPNRPGEQFF. The whole variable domain, remainder taken from reference TRBV14 and TRBJ2-1, is EAGVTQFPSHSVIEKGQTVTLRCDPISGHDNLYWYRRVMGKEIKFLLHFVKESKQDESGMPNNRFLAERTGGTYSTLKVQPAELEDSGVYFCASSPNRPGEQFFGPGTRLTVL.

V usage is TRBV5-1 and J usage is TRBJ1-2, with D unclear. Trimming shortened V by 4 bases and J by 6 bases, and 16 bases separated the two germline ends. Germline V gives CDR1 SGHRS, CDR2 YFSETQ. The CDR3 contains 14 residues. The CDR3 DNA reads TGCGCCAGCAGCAACCCGCGGGGAGACCATGGCTACACCTTC. Its translation is CASSNPRGDHGYTF.